This entry lists 27 T cell receptor beta chains sequenced from one sample in a study of cytomegalovirus exposure and HLA in healthy donors. With 60 Vbeta and 13 Jbeta primers, the PCR was carried out. The method was immunoSEQ multiplex PCR; TCRdb's version includes in-frame clones alone and lacks a portion of them. The data contain some 87,000 clones, 78% of them singletons. The specimen was PBMCs. The receptor source for this set is a man aged 18 to 30 in good health and CMV-seropositive.

This clone was picked up a small number of times. The V gene is TRBV29-1, the J gene TRBJ2-7; tentatively, D is TRBD1 (5 bases). This CDR3 has 14 amino acids. Germline CDR1 SQVTM, CDR2 ANQGSEA. V lost 2 bases to trimming and J lost 3 bases, with 14 bases between them. CDR3 nucleotide sequence: TGCAGCGTTGAAAAGGGGAATGGGGTCTACGAGCAGTACTTC. This sequence encodes CSVEKGNGVYEQYF.

The chain is built from TRBV13 and TRBJ1-1; 9 positions agree with TRBD1. The CDR3 has 15 amino acids. Germline trimming cut 4 bases from V and 1 base from J; bases unmatched to any gene: 4. The germline gives CDR1 PRHDT, CDR2 FYEKMQ (reference sequence). The chain's CDR3 is CASSSEQGANTEAFF. CDR3 DNA: TGTGCCAGCAGCTCGGAACAGGGGGCGAACACTGAAGCTTTCTTT. The variable domain in full, completed from reference TRBV13 and TRBJ1-1, reads AAGVIQSPRHLIKEKRETATLKCYPIPRHDTVYWYQQGPGQDPQFLISFYEKMQSDKGSIPDRFSAQQFSDYHSELNMSSLELGDSALYFCASSSEQGANTEAFFGQGTRLTVV.

The chain recombines TRBV6-5 with TRBJ1-1, with D possibly being TRBD1 (5 bases). This CDR3 has 13 amino acids. The germline V gene encodes CDR1 MNHEY and CDR2 SVGAGI. V lost 5 bases and J lost 9, with 16 bases in between. This chain's CDR3 is CASSLTAGLKAFF. Here the CDR3 DNA reads TGTGCCAGCAGTCTGACTGCAGGGCTTAAAGCTTTCTTT.

The V and J genes are TRBV6-1 and TRBJ1-5; 7 bases are a match to TRBD1. With 4 bases clipped from V and 4 bases from J, the junction kept 10 bases outside the gene matches. Germline V gives CDR1 MNHNS, CDR2 SASEGT. The CDR3 runs 16 residues. The CDR3 DNA is TGTGCCAGCAGTGCCCGACGGACAGGTTTTAATCAGCCCCAGCATTTT. As protein: CASSARRTGFNQPQHF.

This chain links TRBV18 with TRBJ1-5, with a tentative D call TRBD1 (6 bases). The CDR3 consists of 16 residues. The V end lost 2 bases, the J end lost 6 bases, and 17 bases lay between the germline ends. The germline gives CDR1 KGHSH, CDR2 LQKENI. The CDR3 loop reads CASSPLPPQGRQPQHF. The CDR3 DNA reads TGTGCCAGCTCACCATTGCCTCCACAGGGACGTCAGCCCCAGCATTTT.

V and J are TRBV4-1 and TRBJ1-4, with a weak D call TRBD1 (5 bases). CDR3 length equals 14 residues. V lost 1 base, J lost 10 bases, and 13 bases lay in between. Per the germline V gene, CDR1 is MGHRA and CDR2 is YSYEKL. The CDR3 reads CASSQVESGGKLFF. DNA for the CDR3: TGCGCCAGCAGCCAAGTAGAATCGGGGGGAAAACTGTTTTTT.

CDR3 loop: CASAPRTARDEQFF. CDR3 coding DNA: TGCGCCAGCGCCCCCCGGACGGCGAGGGATGAGCAGTTCTTC. V and J are TRBV4-1 and TRBJ2-1; a possible D gene is TRBD2 (5 bases). CDR1 and CDR2 (germline): MGHRA, YSYEKL. The ends were cut back, 8 bases at V and 8 bases at J, with 19 bases in the middle. The CDR3 has 14 residues.

The chain recombines TRBV27 with TRBJ2-7; no definite D call. CDR3 length equals 13 residues. Trimming cost V 3 bases and J 3 bases, with 9 bases left between them. Germline V lookup: CDR1 MNHEY, CDR2 SMNVEV (reference sequence). The CDR3 DNA follows: TGTGCCAGCAGTTTGTACAGAAACTACGAGCAGTACTTC. Its translation: CASSLYRNYEQYF.

V and J are TRBV6-5 and TRBJ1-2; D gene unclear. Germline-derived CDR1 and CDR2 are MNHEY and SVGAGI. The CDR3 covers 15 residues. V was cut by 2 bases and J by 7 bases, with 17 bases left in between. CDR3 DNA sequence: TGTGCCAGCAGTTACACCCATCGGCGGTTAGGTGGCTACACCTTC. This translates into CASSYTHRRLGGYTF.

The genes are TRBV11-2 and TRBJ2-7; D is possibly TRBD2 (6 bases). The CDR3 has 14 amino acids. Looked up from germline, CDR1 is SGHAT and CDR2 is FQNNGV. Between the trimmed V and J ends, which lost 4 bases and 3 bases, there was a span of 13 bases. The CDR3 coding sequence is TGTGCCAGCAGCTCCCCCCCCGGGGGCTACGAGCAGTACTTC. Its protein is CASSSPPGGYEQYF.

As regards this clone: Other DNA sequences in this specimen translate into the identical CDR3. The chain employs TRBV9 and TRBJ1-1, with 8 positions matching TRBD1. The CDR3 runs to 13 residues. J was trimmed by 4 bases and V by 3 bases; bases with no gene match: 2. The V gene's germline CDR1 is SGDLS and CDR2 YYNGEE. CDR3 sequence reads: CASSADRGTEAFF. The CDR3 coding sequence is TGTGCCAGCAGCGCCGACAGGGGCACTGAAGCTTTCTTT.

The CDR3 loop reads CASSRDSNDGYTF. The CDR3 DNA reads as TGTGCCAGCAGCCGGGACAGTAATGATGGCTACACCTTC. This rearrangement joins TRBV5-4 to TRBJ1-2, with 7 positions matching TRBD1. Trimming removed 4 bases from V and 6 bases from J; junction bases left unmatched: 6. The germline gives CDR1 SGHNT, CDR2 YYREEE (reference sequence). The CDR3 has 13 residues.

The chain carries TRBV10-1 and TRBJ1-4; D is uncertain. Deletions cut 8 bases from V and 5 bases from J, with 12 bases between. The germline CDR1 and CDR2 sequences are WNHNN and SYGVQD (reference sequence). There are 13 residues in the CDR3. This chain's CDR3 is CASGPGENEKLFF. The CDR3 coding sequence is TGCGCCAGCGGGCCGGGAGAGAATGAAAAACTGTTTTTT.

This clone was detected only once. The rearrangement joins TRBV15 to TRBJ2-6, with D tentatively TRBD2 (6 bases). Per the germline V gene, CDR1 is LNHNV and CDR2 is YYDKDF (reference sequence). CDR3 size: 15 residues. The V and J ends lost 5 bases and 0 bases respectively, with 8 bases between them. CDR3 region: CATSYGGSGANVLTF. The CDR3 nucleotides read TGTGCCACCAGCTACGGGGGCTCTGGGGCCAACGTCCTGACTTTC.

The V gene is TRBV29-1, the J gene TRBJ2-6; 9 bases are a match to TRBD1. V lost 4 bases, J lost 0 bases, and 7 bases stayed unmatched. The CDR3 covers 17 residues. CDR1 is SQVTM and CDR2 is ANQGSEA in the germline V gene. The CDR3 nucleotides are TGCAGCGTTGCCGGGACAGGGAAAAGCTCTGGGGCCAACGTCCTGACTTTC. Its protein is CSVAGTGKSSGANVLTF.

This sequence joins TRBV7-2 and TRBJ2-7; 7 positions agree with TRBD1. CDR1 is SGHTA and CDR2 is FQGNSA in the germline V gene. V was pared by 5 bases and J by 6 bases, with 7 bases of the junction left unmatched. There are 13 residues in the CDR3. The CDR3 DNA follows: TGTGCCAGCAGCACTGACAGGGCCAGCGAGCAGTACTTC. Translating gives CASSTDRASEQYF.

The chain joins TRBV10-1 to TRBJ2-7, with 7 bases that match TRBD2. The CDR3 consists of 14 residues. V lost 6 bases and J lost 3; bases outside the gene matches: 8. Germline loops: CDR1 WNHNN, CDR2 SYGVQD (reference sequence). CDR3 loop: CASSETSRNYEQYF. In nucleotides, the CDR3 is TGCGCCAGCAGCGAGACTAGCAGAAACTACGAGCAGTACTTC.

This chain links TRBV29-1 with TRBJ2-1; 9 nucleotides align to TRBD2. The trim removed 2 bases at V and 8 bases at J, leaving 13 bases unmatched. The CDR3 spans 16 residues. Germline V lookup: CDR1 SQVTM, CDR2 ANQGSEA. In DNA form, the CDR3 reads TGCAGCGTTGAACCCCTTGGAGTAGCGGGAGTTCATGAGCAGTTCTTC. Translating gives CSVEPLGVAGVHEQFF.

This clone was counted a few times. The gene calls are TRBV4-2 and TRBJ1-5; a possible D gene is TRBD1 (6 bases). V was shortened by 0 bases and J by 7 bases, with 7 bases between the two germline ends. The CDR3 has 13 amino acids. Germline CDR1 reads LGHNA; CDR2 reads YNFKEQ. The CDR3 coding sequence is TGTGCCAGCAGCCAAGAGGGGGCGCAGCCCCAGCATTTT. Its translation is CASSQEGAQPQHF.

The V and J genes are TRBV27 and TRBJ2-7, with TRBD1 identical over 10 bases. The CDR3 loop spans 15 amino acids. Trimming at V came to 5 bases and at J to 4 bases, leaving 8 bases not matched to a gene. Germline CDR1 is MNHEY and CDR2 is SMNVEV (reference sequence). The chain's CDR3 is CASSARQGASYEQYF. For the CDR3, the DNA is TGTGCCAGCAGTGCCCGACAGGGGGCAAGTTACGAGCAGTACTTC.

The chain uses TRBV5-4 and TRBJ2-7; maybe TRBD2 (5 bases). CDR1 and CDR2 (germline): SGHNT, YYREEE (reference sequence). V was clipped by 3 bases and J by 4 bases, with 17 bases between them. The CDR3 has 15 amino acids. The CDR3 DNA follows: TGTGCCAGCAGCTCGTTCCTCGAGGGAAAGTACGAGCAGTACTTC. Amino acids: CASSSFLEGKYEQYF.

This sequence joins TRBV19 and TRBJ2-3, with a possible D match to TRBD1 (5 bases). V lost 4 bases to trimming and J lost 4 bases, with 9 bases between them. Germline lookup yields CDR1 LNHDA and CDR2 SQIVND (reference sequence). This CDR3 has 13 residues. The CDR3 coding sequence is TGTGCCAGTAGTAGTGACAGTTCAGATACGCAGTATTTT. Amino acid sequence: CASSSDSSDTQYF.

The gene calls are TRBV7-6 and TRBJ1-4; 7 nucleotides line up with TRBD1. The CDR3 spans 14 residues. J was trimmed by 5 bases and V by 1 base; bases with no gene match: 1. Germline V gene lookup returns CDR1 SGHVS and CDR2 FNYEAQ. CDR3 coding DNA: TGTGCCAGCAGCTTAGGACAGGGAAATGAAAAACTGTTTTTT. Encoded protein: CASSLGQGNEKLFF.

Details on this clone: One junction end disagrees with the germline gene, perhaps due to a read error. V usage is TRBV7-7 and J usage is TRBJ1-1, with 8 bases matching TRBD1. Per germline, CDR1 SSHAT and CDR2 FNYEAQ (reference sequence). The CDR3 sequence is 13 residues long. The chain's CDR3 is CASSLGTGTEAFF. The DNA for the CDR3 is TGTGCTAGCAGCTTGGGGACAGGCACTGAAGCTTTCTTT.

The chain has TRBV6-1 and TRBJ2-7; 7 bases align to TRBD1. Germline V CDR1 and CDR2: MNHNS, SASEGT. This CDR3 spans 14 amino acids. The J segment lost 5 bases and the V segment lost 5 bases, leaving 9 bases of the junction unmatched. CDR3 DNA sequence: TGTGCCAGCAGTATTACGACAGGGTCACACGAGCAGTACTTC. It translates to CASSITTGSHEQYF.

This sequence joins TRBV28 and TRBJ1-4; possibly TRBD1 for D (6 bases). V lost 6 bases to trimming and J lost 2 bases, with 13 bases between them. The CDR3 loop spans 15 amino acids. Germline loops: CDR1 MDHEN, CDR2 SYDVKM. CDR3 protein: CASRNNRATNEKLFF. DNA of the CDR3: TGTGCCAGCAGAAATAACAGGGCTACTAATGAAAAACTGTTTTTT.

The chain has TRBV29-1 and TRBJ2-7; TRBD1 agrees at 7 bases. Trimming cost V 5 bases and J 3 bases; bases outside gene matches: 7. The CDR3 is 13 amino acids. Looked up from germline, CDR1 is SQVTM and CDR2 is ANQGSEA. The chain's CDR3 is CSVRTGPGYEQYF. The CDR3, as DNA: TGCAGCGTTCGGACAGGACCTGGCTACGAGCAGTACTTC.